This T cell receptor (beta chain) was recovered during a study of neurological immune-mediated disorders. Overall study context: In a group of some 35 multiple sclerosis patients, 31 had the relapsing-remitting type and 3 had the secondary progressive type. Points from the study as a whole: There was no clinical or MRI feature that was associated with the multiple sclerosis repertoire cluster.

Germline V gene data show CDR1 as DFQATT and CDR2 as SNEGSKA (reference sequence). V trimming: 3 bases; J trimming: 7 bases; junction bases outside the gene matches: 10. This CDR3 region has 15 residues. cDNA was made by 5'RACE with 10-nucleotide random UMIs. From 15-18 subjects, over 170 million TCR-beta sequences were obtained in each sequencing run. TCRdb processed the 5' RACE reads anew with MiXCR; each CDR3 protein has one entry. The table has about 65,000 distinct CDR3 sequences, 4.1% seen once. To note about this clonotype: Its antigen is not identified.

Sequencing was carried out using PBMCs. The sequence derives from a man aged 50 or older with multiple sclerosis. The chain recombines TRBV20-1 with TRBJ2-7, with 12 nucleotides matching TRBD2. The CDR3 region has the DNA TGCAGTGCTAGGGGTCCTAGCGGGGGGGCCGAGGAGCAGTACTTC. Amino acid sequence: CSARGPSGGAEEQYF.